This TCR beta chain was captured in a study of blood T cell repertoires in COVID-19. Study in general: The origin of the acute and convalescent COVID-19 samples was the United States, Italy and Spain. The cDNA or gDNA used as material had been derived from T cells, B-cell-depleted T cells, or PBMCs.

Study processing details: Nucleated cell number was recorded as an estimate derived from reference gene primer amplification. Using immunoSEQ multiplex PCR, the repertoire was profiled, and TCRdb retains in-frame clones only, with some absent. V, J and clone size reflect that table, while D and trimming were determined from the DNA. This table has under 300,000 clones, 85% appearing once. Germline-derived CDR1 and CDR2 are LGHDT and YNNKEL (reference sequence). The CDR3 spans 11 residues. Trimming cost V 1 base and J 11 bases, with 8 bases left between them. This sequence originates from a human donor in a cohort sampled during active COVID-19. Material for sequencing was peripheral blood. The chain has TRBV3-1 (or the pseudogene TRBV3-2) and TRBJ1-1, with D unclear. CDR3 protein: CASSQASGAFF. The CDR3 coding sequence is TGTGCCAGCAGCCAAGCGAGTGGTGCTTTCTTT.